This is a list of T cell receptor beta chains from one sample in a study of blood T cell repertoires in COVID-19. TCRdb's copy holds only in-frame clones and misses some; the assay was immunoSEQ multiplex PCR. The table includes fewer than 500,000 clones, roughly 89% detected once. The sequenced material came from peripheral blood. These receptors came from a man younger than 30 with COVID-19, enrolled during active disease. Both conserved end residues are part of each CDR3.

CDR3 protein	V gene	J gene
CASGADSSYNSPLHF	TRBV5-1	TRBJ1-6
CASRRAGESTDTQYF	TRBV19	TRBJ2-3
CASSQEQGAGGYTF	TRBV4-1	TRBJ1-2
CASSRVAGGGETQYF	TRBV6-6	TRBJ2-5
CANLTSGGIFDTQYF	TRBV7-9	TRBJ2-3
CASSFHGSLTQETQYF	TRBV5-1	TRBJ2-5
CASGTGGEKLFF	TRBV2	TRBJ1-4
CASSFEAGRNEQFF	TRBV5-1	TRBJ2-1
CASSSSPQELETQYF	TRBV5-1	TRBJ2-5
CASGLDPAFF	TRBV5-4	TRBJ1-1
CASSYGAGLDTQYF	TRBV6-5	TRBJ2-3
CASSQRNIRGYGYTF	TRBV3-1/TRBV3-2	TRBJ1-2
CASSRQGADYGYTF	TRBV5-4	TRBJ1-2
CASSPSPSYNEQFF	TRBV3-1/TRBV3-2	TRBJ2-1